The 28 T cell receptor beta chains in this list originate from one sample, sequenced in a study of blood T cell repertoires in COVID-19 (dated by TCRdb to 2020 to 2022). Receptor amplification or capture employed the immunoSEQ multiplex PCR assay. TCRdb re-hosts the immuneACCESS table, in-frame sequences only. Its copies lack some clones; in the studies checked, an unresolved V gene accounts for under half of them, and the cause for the rest is not known. For this sample there are 220,000 or so clones; about 84% appear just once. The top ten hold more than 2% of the sample. The sequencing input was PBMCs or T cells enriched from blood (not recorded which). The receptors come from a woman in her forties or fifties who had recovered from COVID-19.

The chain has TRBV4-3 and TRBJ2-4; the match to TRBD2 covers 7 bases. CDR1 is LGHNA and CDR2 is YSLEER in the germline V gene. V dropped 0 bases and J dropped 9; count of bases not matched to a gene: 14. The CDR3 consists of 17 residues. The CDR3 spells CASSQDGLADLGVIQYF. The CDR3, as DNA: TGCGCCAGCAGCCAAGATGGGCTAGCGGACCTCGGGGTCATTCAGTACTTC.

The chain is built from TRBV2 and TRBJ2-7; 9 nucleotides match TRBD2. From germline, CDR1 is SNHLY and CDR2 FYNNEI. The CDR3 covers 19 residues. The junction had 20 bases not matched to a gene; V was cut back by 6 bases and J by 2 bases. CDR3 region: CASRTAGGTSGYVTYEQYF. CDR3 nucleotide sequence: TGTGCCAGCAGGACCGCCGGGGGCACTAGCGGGTACGTAACCTACGAGCAGTACTTC.

The rearrangement joins TRBV6-5 to TRBJ2-7; TRBD1 matches 7 bases. The CDR3 has 12 residues. Trimming cost V 6 bases and J 3 bases; bases outside gene matches: 2. Germline loops: CDR1 MNHEY, CDR2 SVGAGI. The CDR3 is CASRGTVYEQYF. CDR3 sequence (DNA): TGTGCCAGCAGGGGGACAGTCTACGAGCAGTACTTC.

The chain carries TRBV7-2 and TRBJ1-4; the D gene is possibly TRBD1 (6 bases). The length of the CDR3 is 15 residues. Germline V lookup: CDR1 SGHTA, CDR2 FQGNSA. The V end lost 3 bases, the J end lost 8 bases, and 16 bases lay between the germline ends. CDR3 residues: CASSFSTGTVEKLFF. The CDR3 region has the DNA TGTGCCAGCAGCTTCTCCACAGGGACGGTCGAAAAACTGTTTTTT.

The rearrangement uses TRBV4-2 and TRBJ1-2, with 8 bases fitting TRBD1. This CDR3 has 15 amino acids. The ends lost 2 bases at V and 2 bases at J; junction bases unmatched: 4. The germline gives CDR1 LGHNA, CDR2 YNFKEQ. In DNA, the CDR3 is TGTGCCAGCAGCCAACTAAGGACAGGGAACTATGGCTACACCTTC. It yields the protein CASSQLRTGNYGYTF.

This rearrangement joins TRBV5-6 to TRBJ1-4; 10 bases fit TRBD1. CDR3 length: 15 amino acids. Germline assignment: CDR1 SGHDT and CDR2 YYEEEE. V lost 3 bases and J lost 4; bases outside the gene matches: 3. The CDR3 loop is CASSYWDRGNEKLFF. In DNA, the CDR3 is TGTGCCAGCAGCTACTGGGACAGGGGTAATGAAAAACTGTTTTTT.

For the CDR3, the DNA is TGTGCCACCAGTGATCCCCGAGCGGGAGTTGCAGATACGCAGTATTTT. Protein: CATSDPRAGVADTQYF. This chain joins TRBV24-1 and TRBJ2-3; 8 positions match TRBD2. This CDR3 is 16 amino acids long. V dropped 3 bases and J dropped 4; count of bases not matched to a gene: 8. Per germline, CDR1 KGHDR and CDR2 SFDVKD.

The V and J genes are TRBV19 and TRBJ2-7; 8 nucleotides match TRBD1. Trimming took 3 bases from V and 2 from J; bases not matched to a gene: 6. The CDR3 runs 15 residues. CDR1 LNHDA and CDR2 SQIVND come from the germline V gene (reference sequence). CDR3 sequence reads: CASSMYVRGPYEQYF. For the CDR3, the DNA is TGTGCCAGTAGTATGTATGTCAGGGGGCCCTACGAGCAGTACTTC. Looking up the rest from reference TRBV19 and TRBJ2-7 gives the full variable domain: DGGITQSPKYLFRKEGQNVTLSCEQNLNHDAMYWYRQDPGQGLRLIYYSQIVNDFQKGDIAEGYSVSREKKESFPLTVTSAQKNPTAFYLCASSMYVRGPYEQYFGPGTRLTVT.

The genes are TRBV7-2 and TRBJ2-7, with TRBD1 identical over 9 bases. V shed 5 bases, J shed 7 bases, and the junction held 9 bases outside the gene matches. The length of the CDR3 is 14 residues. Per the germline V gene, CDR1 is SGHTA and CDR2 is FQGNSA. The CDR3 region is CASSGYRGLGEQYF. Written as DNA, the CDR3 is TGTGCCAGCAGCGGGTACAGGGGGCTAGGGGAGCAGTACTTC.

The chain combines TRBV19 with TRBJ2-1; TRBD1 matches 7 bases. The germline gives CDR1 LNHDA, CDR2 SQIVND (reference sequence). Trimming cost V 4 bases and J 6 bases; bases outside gene matches: 9. The CDR3 runs 15 residues. CDR3 amino acids: CASSTRQGSVNEQFF. The CDR3 DNA sequence: TGTGCCAGTAGTACCAGACAGGGTTCAGTCAATGAGCAGTTCTTC.

The rearrangement links TRBV29-1 to TRBJ1-1; D gene ambiguous. V gave up 6 bases and J gave up 0 bases, with 11 bases separating them. The germline V gene has CDR1 SQVTM and CDR2 ANQGSEA. The CDR3 has 13 amino acids. The CDR3: CSVSGVMNTEAFF. DNA of the CDR3: TGCAGCGTAAGCGGGGTAATGAACACTGAAGCTTTCTTT.

A single count supports this clone. The V and J genes are TRBV10-3 and TRBJ1-5; D ambiguous. The ends were cut back, 0 bases at V and 2 bases at J, with 8 bases in the middle. The CDR3 is made up of 15 amino acids. Germline V gives CDR1 ENHRY, CDR2 SYGVKD. The CDR3 bases are TGTGCCATCAGTGAGTCAGGGAGGGGCAATCAGCCCCAGCATTTT. Protein sequence: CAISESGRGNQPQHF.

In this sample, this clone turned up once. The chain uses TRBV5-1 and TRBJ1-3; the D gene is possibly TRBD1 (6 bases). Trimming left V 0 bases short and J 0 bases short, with 13 bases between. Germline CDR1 is SGHRS and CDR2 is YFSETQ. The CDR3 loop spans 17 amino acids. In nucleotides, the CDR3 is TGCGCCAGCAGCTTGGCCCCACGGGGGGCCTCTGGAAACACCATATATTTT. This encodes CASSLAPRGASGNTIYF.

The V call is TRBV7-2, the J call TRBJ2-7; D is perhaps TRBD1 (6 bases). CDR3 length equals 14 residues. V was trimmed by 2 bases and J by 3 bases, leaving 11 bases between them. The V gene's germline CDR1 is SGHTA and CDR2 FQGNSA. The CDR3 coding sequence is TGTGCCAGCAGCTTAACCCGGGACATCTACGAGCAGTACTTC. Translated, it gives CASSLTRDIYEQYF.

The chain employs TRBV7-2 and TRBJ1-2; perhaps TRBD1 as D (6 bases). The germline CDR1 and CDR2 sequences are SGHTA and FQGNSA. Trimming shortened V by 5 bases and J by 6 bases, and 25 bases separated the two germline ends. This CDR3 region has 17 residues. The CDR3 DNA reads TGTGCCAGCAGCAAACCGGGACAACCTACAACTCAGAATGGCTACACCTTC. Amino acids: CASSKPGQPTTQNGYTF.

This chain links TRBV4-2 with TRBJ2-7; 12 nucleotides line up with TRBD1. Germline V gene lookup returns CDR1 LGHNA and CDR2 YNFKEQ. Germline trimming cut 0 bases from V and 7 bases from J; bases unmatched to any gene: 7. This CDR3 has 16 amino acids. The CDR3 DNA is TGTGCCAGCAGCCAAGATAGGGGACAGGGGGCGAATGAGCAGTACTTC. Translated: CASSQDRGQGANEQYF.

This clone appeared a few times. The chain links TRBV7-3 to TRBJ1-1; 7 nucleotides match TRBD1. V lost 5 bases to trimming and J lost 4 bases; unmatched junction nucleotides: 4. The CDR3 is 13 residues long. Germline CDR1 is SGHTA and CDR2 is FQGTGA. The CDR3 region has the DNA TGTGCCAGCAGCGCCAGGGGGGTCACTGAAGCTTTCTTT. It is translated as CASSARGVTEAFF.

Here the CDR3 reads CASSYLAGGAPNEQYF. CDR3 coding DNA: TGTGCCAGCAGTTATTTGGCGGGGGGGGCGCCGAACGAGCAGTACTTC. V and J are TRBV6-2 or TRBV6-3 and TRBJ2-7, with TRBD2 matching over 9 bases. CDR1 and CDR2 (germline): MNHEY, SVGEGT. Trimming at V came to 3 bases and at J to 5 bases, leaving 11 bases not matched to a gene. This CDR3 region has 16 residues.

This rearrangement joins TRBV28 to TRBJ2-7; TRBD2 aligns across 14 bases. The V and J ends lost 6 bases and 2 bases, in that order; junction bases with no gene match: 6. This CDR3 spans 16 amino acids. CDR1 and CDR2 from the germline V gene are MDHEN and SYDVKM. The CDR3 DNA is TGTGCCAGCAGCGAACCGGGACTAGCGGGAGCCTACGAGCAGTACTTC. Amino acids: CASSEPGLAGAYEQYF.

The chain recombines TRBV18 with TRBJ1-6; D may be TRBD1 (5 bases). Germline V gives CDR1 KGHSH, CDR2 LQKENI. Trimming stripped 6 bases from V and 3 bases from J, with 9 bases between. The CDR3 contains 14 residues. The chain's CDR3 is CASSQDNYNSPLHF. CDR3 in DNA: TGTGCCAGCTCTCAGGACAACTATAATTCACCCCTCCACTTT.

This chain links TRBV27 with TRBJ2-3; D unclear. This CDR3 is built from 15 residues. V gave up 3 bases and J gave up 0 bases, with 10 bases separating them. Germline V gene lookup returns CDR1 MNHEY and CDR2 SMNVEV (reference sequence). The CDR3 DNA sequence: TGTGCCAGCAGTTTTCGGTCCCCTAGCACAGATACGCAGTATTTT. This gives the protein CASSFRSPSTDTQYF.

This clone is a singleton in its sample. CDR3 coding DNA: TGTGCCACATACCCTGACCTTAATCAGCGGGTCAACTACAATGAGCAGTTCTTC. It yields the protein CATYPDLNQRVNYNEQFF. The J gene is TRBJ2-1, the V gene TRBV19, with D possibly TRBD2 on 6 matching bases. Germline values: CDR1 LNHDA, CDR2 SQIVND (reference sequence). V lost 10 bases and J lost 3, with 28 bases in between. This CDR3 region has 18 residues. Using reference TRBV19 and TRBJ2-1 for the parts outside the CDR3, the full variable domain is DGGITQSPKYLFRKEGQNVTLSCEQNLNHDAMYWYRQDPGQGLRLIYYSQIVNDFQKGDIAEGYSVSREKKESFPLTVTSAQKNPTAFYLCATYPDLNQRVNYNEQFFGPGTRLTVL.

The gene calls are TRBV4-3 and TRBJ1-3; D perhaps matches TRBD1 (6 bases). Looked up from germline, CDR1 is LGHNA and CDR2 is YSLEER. There are 17 residues in the CDR3. V lost 2 bases to trimming and J lost 0 bases, with 14 bases between them. CDR3 nucleotide sequence: TGCGCCAGCAGCCAACGAGGGGGATTCGCCTCTGGAAACACCATATATTTT. Protein: CASSQRGGFASGNTIYF.

V is TRBV11-2 and J is TRBJ2-3; 10 nucleotides agree with TRBD2. Looked up from germline, CDR1 is SGHAT and CDR2 is FQNNGV. The ends lost 6 bases at V and 7 bases at J; junction bases unmatched: 7. The CDR3 sequence is 14 residues long. The CDR3: CASREAGGVNTQYF. CDR3 nucleotides: TGTGCCAGCAGGGAAGCGGGAGGGGTAAATACGCAGTATTTT.

Here the CDR3 reads CASSDSGRGTEAFF. As DNA, the CDR3 is TGTGCCAGCAGTGACTCGGGCAGGGGAACTGAAGCTTTCTTT. The chain combines TRBV6-4 with TRBJ1-1, with D tentatively TRBD1 (6 bases). The germline CDR1 and CDR2 sequences are MRHNA and SNTAGT. The CDR3 sequence is 14 residues long. V was cut by 0 bases and J by 5 bases, with 10 bases left in between.

The chain is built from TRBV28 and TRBJ2-1; perhaps TRBD2 as D (5 bases). The CDR3 runs to 11 residues. The germline V and J ends were trimmed by 2 bases and 9 bases, with 5 bases remaining between them. CDR1 and CDR2 (germline): MDHEN, SYDVKM. The CDR3 is CASSLAGEQFF. Written as DNA, the CDR3 is TGTGCCAGCAGTTTAGCGGGTGAGCAGTTCTTC. The full variable domain, completed using reference TRBV28 and TRBJ2-1, is DVKVTQSSRYLVKRTGEKVFLECVQDMDHENMFWYRQDPGLGLRLIYFSYDVKMKEKGDIPEGYSVSREKKERFSLILESASTNQTSMYLCASSLAGEQFFGPGTRLTVL.

This chain uses TRBV7-2 with TRBJ1-6; possibly TRBD1 for D (6 bases). With 3 bases removed from V and 9 bases from J, the gap between germline ends came to 15 bases. Germline values: CDR1 SGHTA, CDR2 FQGNSA. CDR3 length: 15 residues. CDR3 in DNA: TGTGCCAGCAGCTTGGACCAGGGGACGGGTTCACCCCTCCACTTT. It yields the protein CASSLDQGTGSPLHF.

The V gene is TRBV6-2 or TRBV6-3, the J gene TRBJ2-5; 12 bases align to TRBD2. Germline trimming cut 4 bases from V and 2 bases from J; bases unmatched to any gene: 5. Germline CDR1 MNHEY, CDR2 SVGEGT. The CDR3 covers 16 residues. CDR3 nucleotides: TGTGCCAGCAGTTCTCGACTAGCGGGGGAGCAAGAGACCCAGTACTTC. Its protein product is CASSSRLAGEQETQYF.